The 26 T cell receptor beta chains presented below share a single source sample, sequenced in a study of CD8+CD57+ T cells in acquired aplastic anemia. TCR beta VDJ and CDR3 profiling used genomic DNA as template. TCRdb analysed the reads with MiXCR anew, one entry per CDR3 protein. Here the sample spans approximately 260,000 distinct CDR3 sequences, approximately 80% being singletons. The sequenced patients had an expansion of CD8+CD57+ cells seen by flow cytometry. Sequencing used sorted CD4+, CD8+, or CD8+CD57+ T cells (not recorded which) from PBMCs. The source of these receptors is a human donor with aplastic anemia.

The chain recombines TRBV7-2 with TRBJ2-1; D is undetermined. Trimming stripped 1 base from V and 6 bases from J, with 7 bases between. The germline gives CDR1 SGHTA, CDR2 FQGNSA. The CDR3 runs 13 residues. This CDR3 is CASSLDNFNEQFF. The CDR3 DNA reads TGTGCCAGCAGCTTAGATAACTTCAATGAGCAGTTCTTC.

As for this clonotype: Germline is not matched at one junction end, which may reflect a read error. This rearrangement joins TRBV7-9 to TRBJ2-3, with 7 bases matching TRBD1. The germline V gene has CDR1 SEHNR and CDR2 FQNEAQ (reference sequence). This CDR3 is built from 15 residues. CDR3 coding DNA: TGTGCCAGCAGCGCAGGGGGACAGTGTACAGAAACGCAGTATTTT. Translation gives CASSAGGQCTETQYF.

Regarding this clonotype: The junction departs from germline at one end; a sequencing error may be responsible. CDR3 nucleotide sequence: TGTGCCAGCAGCTTTGACAGAAGCGGGGGGACCCAGGAGTTC. Translated: CASSFDRSGGTQEF. The V call is TRBV7-9, the J call TRBJ2-5, with 9 bases that match TRBD2. Germline V gene lookup returns CDR1 SEHNR and CDR2 FQNEAQ (reference sequence). This CDR3 region has 14 residues.

This chain connects TRBV11-1 to TRBJ2-1; 7 bases are a match to TRBD1. J gave up 12 bases and V 2 bases, and 10 bases lay outside the gene matches. This CDR3 spans 14 amino acids. Germline lookup yields CDR1 SGHAT and CDR2 FQDESV (reference sequence). As DNA, the CDR3 is TGTGCCAGCAGCTTACCAGCAGACAGGGAGCGGCAGTTCTTC. Protein: CASSLPADRERQFF.

Of note for this clonotype: Because the CDR3's place on the DNA is in doubt, the DNA is left out and the CDR3 is given as listed by TCRdb. The CDR3 is CASSFGQGADKLFTF. The chain is built from TRBV7-2 and TRBJ1-2; TRBD1 was called by the table and not checked on the DNA. CDR1 and CDR2 from the germline V gene are SGHTA and FQGNSA. The CDR3 is 15 amino acids in total, end residues counted.

The rearrangement links TRBV6-5 to TRBJ2-7, with TRBD2 matching 7 bases. This CDR3 region has 12 residues. V lost 11 bases, J lost 3 bases, and 7 bases stayed unmatched. Per germline, CDR1 MNHEY and CDR2 SVGAGI. CDR3 protein: CAACGEGYEQYF. CDR3 DNA: TGTGCCGCGTGCGGGGAGGGCTACGAGCAGTACTTC.

This clonotype has a single count. The chain recombines TRBV2 with TRBJ1-1, with D perhaps matching TRBD1 (6 bases). Trimming took 11 bases from V and 13 from J, leaving 32 bases between them. This CDR3 is built from 15 residues. The germline V gene has CDR1 SNHLY and CDR2 FYNNEI. The CDR3 DNA sequence: TGTGCCGCCAGAGGGGCGGGGGGGGCGGACACTGAATATTTCTTT. Translating gives CAARGAGGADTEYFF.

This sequence joins TRBV7-9 and TRBJ1-1; D is uncertain. Germline CDR1 is SEHNR and CDR2 is FQNEAQ (reference sequence). V lost 6 bases and J lost 0, with 14 bases in between. The CDR3 extends over 15 amino acids. The CDR3 bases are TGTGCCAGCAGTGAAAGTAGTTACATGAACACTGAAGCTTTCTTT. Encoded protein: CASSESSYMNTEAFF.

A word on this clonotype: The conserved final phenylalanine or tryptophan is absent from the CDR3, which likely points to a read error. It is unclear where the CDR3 begins or ends on the DNA, so no DNA is shown, and the CDR3 is as TCRdb lists it. The chain joins TRBV13 to TRBJ2-3; TRBD1 was called by the table and not checked on the DNA. Germline V CDR1 and CDR2: PRHDT, FYEKMQ (reference sequence). The CDR3 totals 14 residues, both ends included. The CDR3 is CASSSGERGLDQYY.

V is TRBV7-9 and J is TRBJ2-7, with a tentative D call TRBD2 (6 bases). The CDR3 runs 12 residues. From germline, CDR1 is SEHNR and CDR2 FQNEAQ (reference sequence). The CDR3 DNA is TGTGCCAGCAGCCCCGGGACTGGGGAGCAGAACGTC. Its translation is CASSPGTGEQNV.

The chain uses TRBV7-6 and TRBJ2-7, with D unclear. With 1 base removed from V and 3 bases from J, the gap between germline ends came to 7 bases. CDR1 and CDR2 (germline): SGHVS, FNYEAQ. This CDR3 has 13 residues. CDR3 region: CASSLGLIYEQYF. The CDR3 DNA sequence: TGTGCCAGCAGCTTAGGACTGATCTACGAGCAGTACTTC.

The DNA for the CDR3 is TGTGCCAGCAGCTTAGAAGCTAGCGGGGGAGGGTCAAACTATGGCTACACCTTC. Protein sequence: CASSLEASGGGSNYGYTF. J is TRBJ1-2 and V is TRBV11-2; perhaps TRBD1 as D (5 bases). V was pared by 0 bases and J by 2 bases, with 19 bases between. CDR1 SGHAT and CDR2 FQNNGV come from the germline V gene. This CDR3 comprises 18 residues.

To note about this clonotype: The germline gene is not matched at one end of the junction; a read error may be the cause. The chain employs TRBV2 and TRBJ1-2; no reliable D call. The CDR3 spans 13 residues. Germline V gives CDR1 SNHLY, CDR2 FYNNEI. The CDR3, as DNA: TGTGCCAGCAGCGAAGGCCTGGCACGTGGCTACTTCTTC. As protein: CASSEGLARGYFF.

For the CDR3, the DNA is TGTGCCAGCAGCTCGACCGGGACAGGGTACTACGAGCAGTACTTC. Residues: CASSSTGTGYYEQYF. V is TRBV7-2 and J is TRBJ2-7, with 9 bases matching TRBD1. Trimming took 4 bases from V and 3 from J; bases not matched to a gene: 7. The CDR3 sequence is 15 residues long. In germline, CDR1 is SGHTA, CDR2 FQGNSA.

This clonotype was recorded once. The genes are TRBV15 and TRBJ2-5; a weak D match, TRBD2 (5 bases). The germline V gene has CDR1 LNHNV and CDR2 YYDKDF (reference sequence). V was cut by 6 bases and J by 5 bases, with 16 bases left in between. The CDR3 sequence is 14 residues long. CDR3 amino acids: CATRRTGFEETQYF. Here the CDR3 DNA reads TGTGCCACCAGACGGACGGGATTTGAGGAGACCCAGTACTTC.

The chain links TRBV7-2 to TRBJ2-7; the D is unclear. Germline CDR1 and CDR2: SGHTA and FQGNSA. Trimming removed 3 bases from V and 4 bases from J, with 7 bases in between. The CDR3 extends over 12 amino acids. The CDR3 region has the DNA TGTGCCAGCAGCTTCCCGCGTTACGAGCAGTACTTC. This gives the protein CASSFPRYEQYF.

The chain links TRBV24-1 to TRBJ1-2, with D perhaps TRBD1 (5 bases). V was cut by 4 bases and J by 4 bases, with 18 bases left in between. The germline CDR1 and CDR2 sequences are KGHDR and SFDVKD. The CDR3 runs to 16 residues. CDR3 region: CATSEGGRGGTYGYTF. DNA for the CDR3: TGTGCCACCAGTGAGGGAGGACGGGGGGGTACCTATGGCTACACCTTC.

Remarks on this clonotype: Compared with germline, one end of the junction differs, possibly owing to a read error. This chain links TRBV7-6 with TRBJ2-3, with 10 bases fitting TRBD1. Germline CDR1 and CDR2: SGHVS and FNYEAQ. This CDR3 has 16 amino acids. The DNA for the CDR3 is TGTGCCAGCAGCTCTGACAGGGGGCTATCACCCCTCCACCAGTACTTT. Amino acid sequence: CASSSDRGLSPLHQYF.

On this clonotype itself: A junction boundary mismatches the germline segment, possibly from a read error. The chain couples TRBV2 to TRBJ2-1, with D perhaps TRBD1 or TRBD2 (5 bases each). This CDR3 is built from 15 residues. Germline CDR1 reads SNHLY; CDR2 reads FYNNEI. CDR3 loop: CASSRVGRAITEPFF. CDR3 sequence (DNA): TGTGCCAGTAGTAGGGTGGGGCGGGCGATCACTGAGCCGTTCTTT.

As to this clonotype: A much bigger clone sits one base away, suggesting this may be a read error. V and J are TRBV7-9 and TRBJ1-1; D gene ambiguous. Trimming took off 3 bases at V and 13 bases at J, with 24 bases between the two ends. Per the germline V gene, CDR1 is SEHNR and CDR2 is FQNEAQ (reference sequence). The CDR3 loop spans 15 amino acids. The CDR3 sequence: CASSFQRSGESDDFF. The DNA of the CDR3 is TGTGCCAGCAGCTTTCAAAGAAGCGGGGAGAGCGATGATTTCTTT.

In regard to this clonotype: Sequence at one end of the junction differs from germline and may be a read error. DNA of the CDR3: TGTGCCAGCAGCTTCGGGGGAGCCCAAGAGACGCAGTACTTT. Protein: CASSFGGAQETQYF. The chain recombines TRBV7-2 with TRBJ2-3; a weak D match, TRBD2 (6 bases). Germline CDR1 and CDR2: SGHTA and FQGNSA. The CDR3 runs 14 residues.

CDR3 loop: CASSLAASVYEQYF. The DNA for the CDR3 is TGCGCCAGCAGCTTGGCAGCTAGCGTTTACGAGCAGTACTTC. The genes are TRBV5-1 and TRBJ2-7; possibly TRBD2 for D (6 bases). This CDR3 is 14 amino acids long. Trimming took 0 bases from V and 4 from J, leaving 11 bases between them. CDR1 and CDR2 (germline): SGHRS, YFSETQ.

V gene TRBV19 combines with J gene TRBJ2-7, with D possibly being TRBD2 (6 bases). The CDR3 loop spans 18 amino acids. Trimming took off 6 bases at V and 1 base at J, with 25 bases between the two ends. The germline CDR1 and CDR2 sequences are LNHDA and SQIVND (reference sequence). CDR3 bases: TGTGCCAGTAGCATTCATCCAGACGGGGGAGACCTTTCCTACGAGCAGTACGTC. It is translated as CASSIHPDGGDLSYEQYV.

V usage is TRBV24-1 and J usage is TRBJ2-3; 7 positions agree with TRBD1. CDR1 KGHDR and CDR2 SFDVKD come from the germline V gene. The CDR3 has 19 residues. The ends lost 2 bases at V and 3 bases at J; junction bases unmatched: 16. The CDR3 coding sequence is TGTGCCACCAGTGATTCCCTCCGTGGGGCAGGGGGAAGTACAGATACGCAGTATTTT. Amino acid sequence: CATSDSLRGAGGSTDTQYF.

The V call is TRBV7-9, the J call TRBJ1-2; no definite D call. Germline V gives CDR1 SEHNR, CDR2 FQNEAQ (reference sequence). The CDR3 has 15 residues. Trimming stripped 3 bases from V and 12 bases from J, with 23 bases between. The CDR3 loop is CASSFKRSAGSGDTF. As DNA, the CDR3 is TGTGCCAGCAGCTTTAAAAGAAGCGCGGGGAGTGGTGACACCTTC.

Note on this clonotype: At one boundary the junction diverges from the germline segment, which might be a read error. V is TRBV19 and J is TRBJ2-3, with 8 bases matching TRBD2. CDR1 LNHDA and CDR2 SQIVND come from the germline V gene (reference sequence). The CDR3 has 14 amino acids. This CDR3 is CASSFAGGLDTQFF. The CDR3 nucleotides are TGTGCCAGCAGCTTCGCGGGAGGCCTCGATACGCAGTTTTTT. Full variable domain (remainder filled in from reference TRBV19 and TRBJ2-3): DGGITQSPKYLFRKEGQNVTLSCEQNLNHDAMYWYRQDPGQGLRLIYYSQIVNDFQKGDIAEGYSVSREKKESFPLTVTSAQKNPTAFYLCASSFAGGLDTQFFGPGTRLTVL.